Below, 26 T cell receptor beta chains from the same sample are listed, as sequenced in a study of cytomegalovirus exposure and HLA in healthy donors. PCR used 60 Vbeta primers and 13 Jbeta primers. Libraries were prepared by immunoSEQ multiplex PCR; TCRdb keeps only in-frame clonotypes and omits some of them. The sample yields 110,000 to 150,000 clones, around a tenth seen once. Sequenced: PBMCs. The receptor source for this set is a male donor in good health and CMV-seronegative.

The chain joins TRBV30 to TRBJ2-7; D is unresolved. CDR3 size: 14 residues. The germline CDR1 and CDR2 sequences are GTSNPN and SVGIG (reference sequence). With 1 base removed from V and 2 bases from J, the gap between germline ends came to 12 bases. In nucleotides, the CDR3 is TGTGCCTGGAGTGCGTCAGGAACCGCCTACGAGCAGTACTTC. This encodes CAWSASGTAYEQYF. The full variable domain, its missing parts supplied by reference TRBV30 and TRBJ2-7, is SQTIHQWPATLVQPVGSPLSLECTVEGTSNPNLYWYRQAAGRGLQLLFYSVGIGQISSEVPQNLSASRPQDRQFILSSKKLLLSDSGFYLCAWSASGTAYEQYFGPGTRLTVT.

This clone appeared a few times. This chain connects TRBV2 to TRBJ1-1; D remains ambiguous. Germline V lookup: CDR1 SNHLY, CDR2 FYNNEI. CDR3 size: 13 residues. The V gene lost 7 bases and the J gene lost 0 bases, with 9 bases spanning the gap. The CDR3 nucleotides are TGTGCCAGCACAGGCCGATTGAACACTGAAGCTTTCTTT. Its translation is CASTGRLNTEAFF.

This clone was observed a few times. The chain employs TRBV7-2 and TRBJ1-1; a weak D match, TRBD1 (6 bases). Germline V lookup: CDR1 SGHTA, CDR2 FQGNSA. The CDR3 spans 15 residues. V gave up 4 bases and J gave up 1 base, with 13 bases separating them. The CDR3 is CASSSTRGGNTEAFF. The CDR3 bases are TGTGCCAGCAGCTCAACCAGAGGGGGGAACACTGAAGCTTTCTTT.

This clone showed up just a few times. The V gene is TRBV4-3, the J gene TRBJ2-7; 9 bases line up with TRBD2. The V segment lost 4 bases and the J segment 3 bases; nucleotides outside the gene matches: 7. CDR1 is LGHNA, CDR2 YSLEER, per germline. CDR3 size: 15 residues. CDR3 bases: TGCGCCAGCAGCCCAATGGCGGGAGGGTTCTACGAGCAGTACTTC. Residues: CASSPMAGGFYEQYF.

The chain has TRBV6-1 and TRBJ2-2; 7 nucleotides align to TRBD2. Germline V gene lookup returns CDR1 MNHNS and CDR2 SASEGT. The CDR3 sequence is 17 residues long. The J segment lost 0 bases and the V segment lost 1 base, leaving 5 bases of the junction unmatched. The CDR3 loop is CASSEGGGGTNTGELFF. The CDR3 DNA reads TGTGCCAGCAGTGAAGGGGGCGGGGGAACGAACACCGGGGAGCTGTTTTTT.

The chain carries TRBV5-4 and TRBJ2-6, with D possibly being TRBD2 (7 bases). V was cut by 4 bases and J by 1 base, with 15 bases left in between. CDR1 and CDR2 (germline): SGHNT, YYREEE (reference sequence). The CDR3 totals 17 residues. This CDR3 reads CASSPNREGSGANVLTF. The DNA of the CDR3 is TGTGCCAGCAGCCCGAACAGGGAGGGGTCTGGGGCCAACGTCCTGACTTTC.

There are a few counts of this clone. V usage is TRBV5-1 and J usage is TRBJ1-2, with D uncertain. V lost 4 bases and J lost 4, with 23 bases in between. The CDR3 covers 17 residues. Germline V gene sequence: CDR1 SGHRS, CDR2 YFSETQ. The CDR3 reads CASSPGRTTKEGYGYTF. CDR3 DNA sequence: TGCGCCAGCAGCCCTGGACGGACCACGAAGGAGGGCTATGGCTACACCTTC.

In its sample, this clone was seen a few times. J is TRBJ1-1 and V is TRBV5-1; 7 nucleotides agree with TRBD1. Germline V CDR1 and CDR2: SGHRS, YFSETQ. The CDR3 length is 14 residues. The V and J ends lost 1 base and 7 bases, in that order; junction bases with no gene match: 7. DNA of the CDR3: TGCGCCAGCAGCTTGAGTTTAGGGGGCATTGAAGCTTTCTTT. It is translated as CASSLSLGGIEAFF.

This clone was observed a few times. The CDR3 loop reads CASSLRLAGEETQYF. The CDR3, as DNA: TGTGCCAGCAGCTTGCGGCTAGCGGGAGAAGAGACCCAGTACTTC. The V and J genes are TRBV5-4 and TRBJ2-5; TRBD2 matches 10 bases. Trimming removed 1 base from V and 3 bases from J; junction bases left unmatched: 3. This CDR3 is 15 amino acids long. Germline CDR1 is SGHNT and CDR2 is YYREEE (reference sequence).

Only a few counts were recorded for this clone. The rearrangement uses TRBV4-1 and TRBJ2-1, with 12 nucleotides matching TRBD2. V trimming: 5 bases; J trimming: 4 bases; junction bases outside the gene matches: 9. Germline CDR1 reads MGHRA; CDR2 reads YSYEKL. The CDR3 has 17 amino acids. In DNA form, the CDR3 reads TGCGCCAGCAGCTTTAGACTAGCGGGAGTCTCTTACAATGAGCAGTTCTTC. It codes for CASSFRLAGVSYNEQFF.

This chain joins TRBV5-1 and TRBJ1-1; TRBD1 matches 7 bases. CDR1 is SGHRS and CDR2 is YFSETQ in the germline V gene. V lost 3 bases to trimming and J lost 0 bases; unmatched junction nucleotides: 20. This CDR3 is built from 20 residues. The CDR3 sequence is CASSWTGTENNGFVNTEAFF. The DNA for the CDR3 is TGCGCCAGCAGCTGGACCGGGACAGAAAACAATGGCTTCGTGAACACTGAAGCTTTCTTT.

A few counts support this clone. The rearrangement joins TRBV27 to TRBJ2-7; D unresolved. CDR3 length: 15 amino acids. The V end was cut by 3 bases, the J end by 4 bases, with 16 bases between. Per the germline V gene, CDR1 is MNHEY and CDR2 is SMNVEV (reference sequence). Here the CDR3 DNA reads TGTGCCAGCAGTTTCGGAGACGGCTTGAGGTACGAGCAGTACTTC. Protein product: CASSFGDGLRYEQYF.

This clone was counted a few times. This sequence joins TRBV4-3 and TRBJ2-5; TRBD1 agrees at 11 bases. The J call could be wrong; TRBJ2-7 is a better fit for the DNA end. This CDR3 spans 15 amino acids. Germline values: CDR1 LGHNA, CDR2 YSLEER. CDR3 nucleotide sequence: TGCGCCAGCAGCCGTCCGGGACAGGGGGTCTACGAGCAGTACTTC. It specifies CASSRPGQGVYEQYF.

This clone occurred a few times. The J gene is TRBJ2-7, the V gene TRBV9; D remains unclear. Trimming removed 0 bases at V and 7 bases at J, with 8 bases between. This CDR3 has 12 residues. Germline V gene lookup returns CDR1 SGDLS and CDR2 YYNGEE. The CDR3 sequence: CASSVVFLEQYF. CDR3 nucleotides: TGTGCCAGCAGCGTAGTTTTCTTGGAGCAGTACTTC.

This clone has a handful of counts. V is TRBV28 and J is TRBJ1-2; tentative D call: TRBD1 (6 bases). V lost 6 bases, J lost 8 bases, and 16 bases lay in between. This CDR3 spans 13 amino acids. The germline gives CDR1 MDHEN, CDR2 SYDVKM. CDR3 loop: CASRLQGAEGYTF. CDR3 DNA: TGTGCCAGCAGGCTACAGGGCGCGGAGGGCTACACCTTC.

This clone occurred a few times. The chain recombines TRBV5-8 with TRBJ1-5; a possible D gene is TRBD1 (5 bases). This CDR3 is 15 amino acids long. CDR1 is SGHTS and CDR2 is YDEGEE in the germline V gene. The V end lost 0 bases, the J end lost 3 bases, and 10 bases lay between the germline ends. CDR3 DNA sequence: TGTGCCAGCAGCTTGGGACAGTCCTTCAATCAGCCCCAGCATTTT. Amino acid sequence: CASSLGQSFNQPQHF.

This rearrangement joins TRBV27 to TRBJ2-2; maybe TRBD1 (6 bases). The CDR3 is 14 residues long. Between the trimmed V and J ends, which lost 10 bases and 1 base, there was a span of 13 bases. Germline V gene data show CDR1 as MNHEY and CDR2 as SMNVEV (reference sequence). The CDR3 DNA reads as TGTGCCACCGCGGACAGCCTGAACACCGGGGAGCTGTTTTTT. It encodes CATADSLNTGELFF.

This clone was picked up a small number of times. The CDR3 region has the DNA TGTGCCAGCAGCTCAGCCCCCAGTAGAGCGGGAGCGGAGACCCAGTACTTC. Protein sequence: CASSSAPSRAGAETQYF. The rearrangement joins TRBV11-2 to TRBJ2-5, with 8 bases fitting TRBD2. With V trimmed by 4 bases and J by 5 bases, 15 bases remained unmatched. Germline V gene data show CDR1 as SGHAT and CDR2 as FQNNGV. The CDR3 consists of 17 residues.

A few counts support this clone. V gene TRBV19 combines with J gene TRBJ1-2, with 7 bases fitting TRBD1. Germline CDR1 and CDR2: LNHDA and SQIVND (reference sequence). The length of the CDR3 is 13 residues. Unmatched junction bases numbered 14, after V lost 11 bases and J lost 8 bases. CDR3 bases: TGTGCCGTCGAAAGAACAGGGGTTGGCGGCTACACCTTC. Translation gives CAVERTGVGGYTF. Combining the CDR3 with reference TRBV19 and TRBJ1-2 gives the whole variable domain DGGITQSPKYLFRKEGQNVTLSCEQNLNHDAMYWYRQDPGQGLRLIYYSQIVNDFQKGDIAEGYSVSREKKESFPLTVTSAQKNPTAFYLCAVERTGVGGYTFGSGTRLTVV.

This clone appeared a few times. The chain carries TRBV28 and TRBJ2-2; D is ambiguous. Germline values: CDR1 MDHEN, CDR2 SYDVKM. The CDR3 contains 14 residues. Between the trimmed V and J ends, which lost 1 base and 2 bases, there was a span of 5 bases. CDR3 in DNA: TGTGCCAGCAGTTTATTCGTTAACACCGGGGAGCTGTTTTTT. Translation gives CASSLFVNTGELFF.

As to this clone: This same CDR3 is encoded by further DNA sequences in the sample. In nucleotides, the CDR3 is TGTGCCAGCAGTGAGGGGACAGGGAACTACGAGCAGTACTTC. Translated, it gives CASSEGTGNYEQYF. The chain combines TRBV6-1 with TRBJ2-7; 9 bases fit TRBD1. Trimming removed 3 bases from V and 3 bases from J; junction bases left unmatched: 3. The CDR3 contains 14 residues. CDR1 and CDR2 from the germline V gene are MNHNS and SASEGT.

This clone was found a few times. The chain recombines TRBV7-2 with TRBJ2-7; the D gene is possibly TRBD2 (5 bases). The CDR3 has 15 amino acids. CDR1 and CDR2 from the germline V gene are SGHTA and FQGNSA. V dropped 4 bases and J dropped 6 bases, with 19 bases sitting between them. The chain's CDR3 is CASSSPSGRSGEQYF. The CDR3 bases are TGTGCCAGCAGCTCTCCTAGTGGGAGATCTGGCGAGCAGTACTTC.

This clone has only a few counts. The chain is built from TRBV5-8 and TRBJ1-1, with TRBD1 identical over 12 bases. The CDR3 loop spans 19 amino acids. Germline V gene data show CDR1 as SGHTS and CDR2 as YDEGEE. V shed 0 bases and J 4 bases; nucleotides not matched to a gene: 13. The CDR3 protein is CASSLEPSGTGGDGTEAFF. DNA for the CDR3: TGTGCCAGCAGCTTGGAGCCTTCCGGGACAGGGGGCGATGGCACTGAAGCTTTCTTT. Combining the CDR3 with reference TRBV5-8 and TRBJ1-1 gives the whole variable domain EAGVTQSPTHLIKTRGQQATLRCSPISGHTSVYWYQQALGLGLQFLLWYDEGEERNRGNFPPRFSGRQFPNYSSELNVNALELEDSALYLCASSLEPSGTGGDGTEAFFGQGTRLTVV.

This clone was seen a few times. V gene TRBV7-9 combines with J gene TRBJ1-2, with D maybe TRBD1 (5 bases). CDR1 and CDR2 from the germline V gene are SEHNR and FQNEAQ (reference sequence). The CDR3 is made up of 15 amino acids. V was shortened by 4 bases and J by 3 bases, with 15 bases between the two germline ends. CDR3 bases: TGTGCCAGCAGCTACTCTTCAGGGTTCCACTATGGCTACACCTTC. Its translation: CASSYSSGFHYGYTF.

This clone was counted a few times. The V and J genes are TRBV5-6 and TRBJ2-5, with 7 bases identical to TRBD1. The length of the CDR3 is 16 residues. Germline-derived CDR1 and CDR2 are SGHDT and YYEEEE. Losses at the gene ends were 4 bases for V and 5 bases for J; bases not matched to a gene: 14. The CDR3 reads CASSGARDSMRETQYF. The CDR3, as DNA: TGTGCCAGCAGCGGGGCCCGGGACAGCATGCGGGAGACCCAGTACTTC.

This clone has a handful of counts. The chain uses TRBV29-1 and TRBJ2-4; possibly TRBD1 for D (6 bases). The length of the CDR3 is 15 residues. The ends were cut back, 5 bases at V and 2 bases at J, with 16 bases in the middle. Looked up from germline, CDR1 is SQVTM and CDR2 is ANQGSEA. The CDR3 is CSVPRTVSSKNIQYF. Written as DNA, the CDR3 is TGCAGCGTTCCCCGGACAGTCTCATCCAAAAACATTCAGTACTTC.